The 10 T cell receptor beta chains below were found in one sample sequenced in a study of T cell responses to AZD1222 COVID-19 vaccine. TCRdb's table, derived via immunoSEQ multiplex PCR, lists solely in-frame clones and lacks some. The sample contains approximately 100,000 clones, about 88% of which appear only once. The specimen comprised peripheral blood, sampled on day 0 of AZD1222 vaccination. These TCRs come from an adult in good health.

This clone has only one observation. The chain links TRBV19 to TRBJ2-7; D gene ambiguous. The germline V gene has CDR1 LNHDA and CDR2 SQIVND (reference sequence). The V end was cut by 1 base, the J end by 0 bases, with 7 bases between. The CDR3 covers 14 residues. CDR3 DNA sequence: TGTGCCAGTAGTATAGGTGTCAGCTCCTACGAGCAGTACTTC. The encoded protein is CASSIGVSSYEQYF. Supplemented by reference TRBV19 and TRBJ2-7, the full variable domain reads DGGITQSPKYLFRKEGQNVTLSCEQNLNHDAMYWYRQDPGQGLRLIYYSQIVNDFQKGDIAEGYSVSREKKESFPLTVTSAQKNPTAFYLCASSIGVSSYEQYFGPGTRLTVT.

CDR3 amino acids: CASGPGGAGYEQYF. The CDR3 DNA is TGTGCCAGCGGACCAGGGGGCGCGGGGTACGAGCAGTACTTC. V is TRBV7-2 and J is TRBJ2-7; 8 bases line up with TRBD1. CDR1 is SGHTA, CDR2 FQGNSA, per germline. The V gene end was trimmed by 8 bases and the J gene end by 4 bases; junction bases not matched to a gene: 10. CDR3 length equals 14 residues.

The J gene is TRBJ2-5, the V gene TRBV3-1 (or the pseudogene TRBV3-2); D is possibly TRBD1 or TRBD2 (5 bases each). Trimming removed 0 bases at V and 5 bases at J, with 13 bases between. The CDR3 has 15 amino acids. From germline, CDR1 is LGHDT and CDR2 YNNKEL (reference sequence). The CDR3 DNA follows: TGTGCCAGCAGCCAAGATACCGGGAACAGGGAGACCCAGTACTTC. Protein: CASSQDTGNRETQYF.

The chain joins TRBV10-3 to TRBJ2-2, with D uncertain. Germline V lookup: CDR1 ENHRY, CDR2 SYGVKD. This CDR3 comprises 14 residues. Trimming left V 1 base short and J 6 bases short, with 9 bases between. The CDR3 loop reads CAISEYPAPGELFF. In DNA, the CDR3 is TGTGCCATCAGTGAGTACCCCGCGCCCGGGGAGCTGTTTTTT.

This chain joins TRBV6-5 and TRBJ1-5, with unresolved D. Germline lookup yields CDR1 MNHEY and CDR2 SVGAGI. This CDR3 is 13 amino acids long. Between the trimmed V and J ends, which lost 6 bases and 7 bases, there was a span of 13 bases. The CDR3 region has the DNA TGTGCCAGCAGGGACCATAGTAGCCAGCCCCAGCATTTT. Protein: CASRDHSSQPQHF.

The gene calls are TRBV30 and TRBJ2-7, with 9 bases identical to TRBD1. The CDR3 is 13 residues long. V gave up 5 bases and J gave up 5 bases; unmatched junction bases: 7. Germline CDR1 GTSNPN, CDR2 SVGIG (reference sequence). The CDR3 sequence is CAWAGDRVNEQYF. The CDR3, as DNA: TGTGCCTGGGCGGGGGACAGGGTGAACGAGCAGTACTTC.

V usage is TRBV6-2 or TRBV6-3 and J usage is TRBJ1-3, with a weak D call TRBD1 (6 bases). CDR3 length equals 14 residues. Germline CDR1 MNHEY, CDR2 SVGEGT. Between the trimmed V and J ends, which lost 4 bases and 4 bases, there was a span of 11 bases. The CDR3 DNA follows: TGTGCCAGCAGTTTCGGGGGCGCCGGAAACACCATATATTTT. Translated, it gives CASSFGGAGNTIYF.

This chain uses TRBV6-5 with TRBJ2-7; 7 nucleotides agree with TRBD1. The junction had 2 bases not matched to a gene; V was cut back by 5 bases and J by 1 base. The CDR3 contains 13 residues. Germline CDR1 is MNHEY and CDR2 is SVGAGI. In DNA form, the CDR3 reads TGTGCCAGCAGTCGGGGACAGTCCTACGAGCAGTACGTC. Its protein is CASSRGQSYEQYV.

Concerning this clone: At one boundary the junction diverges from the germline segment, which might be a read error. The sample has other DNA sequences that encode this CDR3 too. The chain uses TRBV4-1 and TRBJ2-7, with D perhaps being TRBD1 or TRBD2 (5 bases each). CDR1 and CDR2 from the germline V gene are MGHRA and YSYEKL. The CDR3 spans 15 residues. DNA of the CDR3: TGCGCCAGTAGCCAAGAGTCAGGGAGCTCCTACGAGCAGTACTTC. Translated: CASSQESGSSYEQYF.

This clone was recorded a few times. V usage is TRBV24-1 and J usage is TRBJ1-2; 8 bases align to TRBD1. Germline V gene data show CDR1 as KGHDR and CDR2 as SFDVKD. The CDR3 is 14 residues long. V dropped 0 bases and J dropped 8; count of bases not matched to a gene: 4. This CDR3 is CATSDLQGAQGYTF. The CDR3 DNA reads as TGTGCCACCAGTGATTTGCAGGGGGCGCAGGGCTACACCTTC.